Listed here are 28 T cell receptor beta chains from one sample, sequenced in a study of patients and donors after allogeneic stem cell transplantation. Via MiXCR, TCRdb re-called the RT-PCR reads, giving one row per CDR3 protein. The data contain about a million distinct CDR3 sequences, 15% to 20% of them singletons. What was sequenced was blood, either unsorted or a sorted T cell fraction (not recorded which). All receptors derive from a human donor who was either an allogeneic HSCT recipient or a stem cell or donor lymphocyte infusion donor (not recorded which). It is not recorded whose cells these are; they may come from a transplant donor.

J is TRBJ1-1 and V is TRBV29-1; no clear D. Germline V lookup: CDR1 SQVTM, CDR2 ANQGSEA. Trimming removed 7 bases at V and 2 bases at J, with 5 bases between. The CDR3 runs to 10 residues. The CDR3 is CSGTNTEAFF. The CDR3 DNA follows: TGCAGCGGGACTAACACTGAAGCTTTCTTT.

V gene TRBV5-1 combines with J gene TRBJ1-1; D is ambiguous. V was shortened by 0 bases and J by 0 bases, with 9 bases between the two germline ends. The CDR3 consists of 15 residues. Germline loops: CDR1 SGHRS, CDR2 YFSETQ. The CDR3 DNA reads as TGCGCCAGCAGCTTGGACAGTCTACTGAACACTGAAGCTTTCTTT. It specifies CASSLDSLLNTEAFF.

J is TRBJ2-4 and V is TRBV20-1, with 11 bases fitting TRBD2. CDR3 size: 14 residues. Germline assignment: CDR1 DFQATT and CDR2 SNEGSKA (reference sequence). V was clipped by 1 base and J by 12 bases; unmatched bases: 8. The CDR3 region is CSARVVAGGPTQYF. The CDR3 nucleotides read TGCAGTGCTAGAGTTGTAGCGGGGGGGCCCACTCAGTACTTC.

This clonotype was detected a few times. The gene calls are TRBV12-3 or TRBV12-4 and TRBJ2-7, with 9 positions matching TRBD1. This CDR3 has 14 amino acids. V lost 6 bases and J lost 4; bases outside the gene matches: 7. CDR3: CASREDGQGYEQYF. The DNA of the CDR3 is TGTGCCAGCAGGGAGGACGGACAGGGGTACGAGCAGTACTTC.

The chain carries TRBV27 and TRBJ2-3; D is uncertain. V was clipped by 8 bases and J by 1 base, with 16 bases between them. Germline V gene data show CDR1 as MNHEY and CDR2 as SMNVEV (reference sequence). This CDR3 spans 15 amino acids. The CDR3 nucleotides are TGTGCCAGCCTCGATAGTTTTGGTGGCACAGATACGCAGTATTTT. Translated: CASLDSFGGTDTQYF.

This clonotype has a handful of counts. This chain uses TRBV4-1 with TRBJ1-1, with D possibly being TRBD1 (5 bases). Germline CDR1 and CDR2: MGHRA and YSYEKL. With 8 bases removed from V and 10 bases from J, the gap between germline ends came to 20 bases. The CDR3 spans 13 residues. CDR3 sequence: CASSWDLLIGAFF. The DNA of the CDR3 is TGCGCCAGCTCTTGGGACCTACTTATTGGAGCTTTCTTT.

This chain connects TRBV7-8 to TRBJ2-3; TRBD1 might be the D (6 bases). Trimming removed 2 bases at V and 3 bases at J, with 12 bases between. Germline loops: CDR1 SGHVS, CDR2 FQNEAQ. This CDR3 spans 15 amino acids. CDR3 residues: CASSLIRGATDTQYF. The CDR3 nucleotides are TGTGCCAGCAGCTTAATCAGGGGAGCGACAGATACGCAGTATTTT. Together with reference TRBV7-8 and TRBJ2-3, the CDR3 gives the full variable domain: GAGVSQSPRYKVAKRGQDVALRCDPISGHVSLFWYQQALGQGPEFLTYFQNEAQLDKSGLPSDRFFAERPEGSVSTLKIQRTQQEDSAVYLCASSLIRGATDTQYFGPGTRLTVL.

This clonotype was recorded a few times. The chain carries TRBV5-1 and TRBJ1-1; 9 bases match TRBD1. The V segment lost 4 bases and the J segment 5 bases; nucleotides outside the gene matches: 9. CDR3 length: 15 amino acids. Germline-derived CDR1 and CDR2 are SGHRS and YFSETQ. Here the CDR3 DNA reads TGCGCCAGCAGCATACGGACAGGGGAGAGAACTGAAGCTTTCTTT. Encoded protein: CASSIRTGERTEAFF. Using reference TRBV5-1 and TRBJ1-1 for the parts outside the CDR3, the full variable domain is KAGVTQTPRYLIKTRGQQVTLSCSPISGHRSVSWYQQTPGQGLQFLFEYFSETQRNKGNFPGRFSGRQFSNSRSEMNVSTLELGDSALYLCASSIRTGERTEAFFGQGTRLTVV.

This clonotype was picked up a small number of times. This chain uses TRBV12-3 or TRBV12-4 with TRBJ2-7, with D possibly being TRBD1 (6 bases). The V gene lost 5 bases and the J gene lost 5 bases, with 16 bases spanning the gap. This CDR3 spans 14 amino acids. CDR3 protein: CASSVLAGVDEQYF. The CDR3 nucleotides read TGTGCCAGCAGTGTTTTGGCAGGGGTAGACGAGCAGTACTTC.

This clonotype was detected ten times or more. This rearrangement joins TRBV5-1 to TRBJ1-2; D not resolved. Trimming left V 0 bases short and J 1 base short, with 10 bases between. CDR1 and CDR2 (germline): SGHRS, YFSETQ. The CDR3 length is 15 residues. CDR3 protein: CASSLGPGSNYGYTF. In nucleotides, the CDR3 is TGCGCCAGCAGCTTGGGTCCGGGGAGTAACTATGGCTACACCTTC.

This clonotype has a handful of counts. This sequence joins TRBV20-1 and TRBJ1-2; D ambiguous. The CDR3 has 12 amino acids. The germline gives CDR1 DFQATT, CDR2 SNEGSKA (reference sequence). Trimming pared 4 bases from V and 4 bases from J, leaving 10 bases between. This CDR3 is CSATGETYGYTF. CDR3 nucleotide sequence: TGCAGTGCTACCGGGGAGACCTATGGCTACACCTTC.

This clonotype came up a few times. CDR3 region: CASSFVDGKAFF. In DNA form, the CDR3 reads TGTGCCAGCAGTTTTGTGGACGGAAAAGCTTTCTTT. This rearrangement joins TRBV12-3 or TRBV12-4 to TRBJ1-1; D is unresolved. Trimming cost V 3 bases and J 9 bases, with 11 bases left between them. The CDR3 sequence is 12 residues long.

In its sample, this clonotype was seen a few times. The chain has TRBV20-1 and TRBJ1-1, with TRBD1 identical over 7 bases. V lost 3 bases to trimming and J lost 8 bases; unmatched junction nucleotides: 12. The CDR3 runs 14 residues. The germline gives CDR1 DFQATT, CDR2 SNEGSKA (reference sequence). The CDR3 bases are TGCAGTGCTAGGCCGTCACAGGGGCGAGGGGAAGCTTTCTTT. As protein: CSARPSQGRGEAFF.

The V gene is TRBV18, the J gene TRBJ1-6, with D perhaps TRBD1 (6 bases). The V and J ends lost 2 bases and 11 bases respectively, with 16 bases between them. The CDR3 has 15 residues. Germline V lookup: CDR1 KGHSH, CDR2 LQKENI. In DNA form, the CDR3 reads TGTGCCAGCTCACCAACGGCCCAGGGGAGTGCACCCCTCCACTTT. This encodes CASSPTAQGSAPLHF.

The chain employs TRBV14 and TRBJ2-1, with TRBD2 as a possible D gene (5 bases). The germline CDR1 and CDR2 sequences are SGHDN and FVKESK. Trimming shortened V by 1 base and J by 0 bases, and 10 bases separated the two germline ends. The CDR3 extends over 16 amino acids. The CDR3 DNA sequence: TGTGCCAGCAGCCAAGTCGTAGGGAGCTCCTACAATGAGCAGTTCTTC. It translates to CASSQVVGSSYNEQFF.

This clonotype was seen at least ten times. The genes are TRBV29-1 and TRBJ2-7; possibly TRBD2 for D (6 bases). CDR3 length: 15 amino acids. With 3 bases removed from V and 6 bases from J, the gap between germline ends came to 21 bases. The V gene's germline CDR1 is SQVTM and CDR2 ANQGSEA. CDR3 loop: CSVEGEVNQDCEQYF. The CDR3 DNA reads TGCAGCGTTGAGGGGGAGGTTAACCAGGATTGCGAGCAGTACTTC.

This clonotype was seen many times. This sequence joins TRBV12-3 or TRBV12-4 and TRBJ2-1; D is uncertain. The CDR3 runs to 12 residues. Trimming removed 5 bases at V and 13 bases at J, with 15 bases between. The CDR3 nucleotides are TGTGCCAGCAGTCCATCAACCGGGTACCAGTTCTTC. This sequence encodes CASSPSTGYQFF.

This clonotype was seen a few times. The V gene is TRBV6-6, the J gene TRBJ1-5, with D maybe TRBD1 (6 bases). V lost 5 bases to trimming and J lost 7 bases, with 12 bases between them. The length of the CDR3 is 13 residues. Germline CDR1 MNHNY, CDR2 SVGAGI (reference sequence). The CDR3 reads CASSPGARQPQHF. The CDR3 DNA reads as TGTGCCAGCAGTCCGGGGGCCCGGCAGCCCCAGCATTTT.

This chain joins TRBV5-1 and TRBJ2-1; 7 bases fit TRBD2. With 4 bases clipped from V and 4 bases from J, the junction kept 8 bases outside the gene matches. Germline CDR1 SGHRS, CDR2 YFSETQ. CDR3 size: 15 residues. CDR3 loop: CASSPISGSYNEQFF. The DNA of the CDR3 is TGCGCCAGCAGCCCTATTAGCGGGTCGTACAATGAGCAGTTCTTC.

This chain links TRBV20-1 with TRBJ2-5; 7 bases match TRBD2. This CDR3 region has 14 residues. Germline CDR1 is DFQATT and CDR2 is SNEGSKA (reference sequence). V lost 2 bases to trimming and J lost 4 bases; unmatched junction nucleotides: 7. The CDR3 nucleotides are TGCAGTGCTAGACACGCGGGGGAGGTAGAGACCCAGTACTTC. Translation gives CSARHAGEVETQYF.

Ten or more counts support this clonotype. The chain carries TRBV11-1 and TRBJ2-7; 10 bases fit TRBD1. Germline-derived CDR1 and CDR2 are SGHAT and FQDESV (reference sequence). The CDR3 consists of 14 residues. With 5 bases clipped from V and 4 bases from J, the junction kept 5 bases outside the gene matches. DNA of the CDR3: TGTGCCAGCAGCCCTAGGACAGGGGGATACGAGCAGTACTTC. Protein sequence: CASSPRTGGYEQYF.

This chain links TRBV29-1 with TRBJ1-3; perhaps TRBD1 as D (5 bases). This CDR3 region has 13 residues. Per the germline V gene, CDR1 is SQVTM and CDR2 is ANQGSEA. Between the trimmed V and J ends, which lost 4 bases and 10 bases, there was a span of 17 bases. CDR3 protein: CSVGTGLSGTIYF. The CDR3 DNA follows: TGCAGCGTTGGTACGGGACTCTCCGGTACCATATATTTT.

This clonotype was detected only once. The chain is built from TRBV2 and TRBJ2-2, with a weak D call TRBD2 (6 bases). Germline V gene sequence: CDR1 SNHLY, CDR2 FYNNEI. CDR3 length: 15 residues. The V and J ends lost 8 bases and 1 base respectively, with 14 bases between them. The CDR3 sequence is CASLSGTLNTGELFF. The CDR3 coding sequence is TGTGCCAGCCTTTCCGGGACTTTGAACACCGGGGAGCTGTTTTTT.

This clonotype came up once. This chain joins TRBV5-8 and TRBJ1-5, with D possibly matching TRBD1 (5 bases). The germline V gene has CDR1 SGHTS and CDR2 YDEGEE. The CDR3 contains 13 residues. V lost 3 bases and J lost 6, with 10 bases in between. The CDR3 bases are TGTGCCAGCAGCTCCAGGGTTAGTCAGCCCCAGCATTTT. Translation gives CASSSRVSQPQHF.

This clonotype was counted only a few times. V gene TRBV9 combines with J gene TRBJ2-2; possible D gene TRBD1, 5 bases. Looked up from germline, CDR1 is SGDLS and CDR2 is YYNGEE. This CDR3 is built from 14 residues. V was clipped by 0 bases and J by 3 bases, with 6 bases between them. CDR3 sequence reads: CASSVEGDTGELFF. The CDR3 DNA is TGTGCCAGCAGCGTAGAAGGGGACACCGGGGAGCTGTTTTTT.

In its sample, this clonotype was seen a few times. The V and J genes are TRBV7-3 and TRBJ2-5; possibly TRBD1 for D (5 bases). Looked up from germline, CDR1 is SGHTA and CDR2 is FQGTGA. The CDR3 has 14 amino acids. Trimming stripped 2 bases from V and 4 bases from J, with 11 bases between. The CDR3 DNA reads TGTGCCAGCAGCTTACAGGGATGGGGAGAGACCCAGTACTTC. It specifies CASSLQGWGETQYF.

This clonotype was seen more than once but under ten times. The chain links TRBV9 to TRBJ2-5; TRBD2 matches 7 bases. CDR1 and CDR2 from the germline V gene are SGDLS and YYNGEE. The V and J ends lost 0 bases and 0 bases, in that order; junction bases with no gene match: 11. The length of the CDR3 is 18 residues. For the CDR3, the DNA is TGTGCCAGCAGCGTAGGAGTAGCGGGTCCGTTGTACCAAGAGACCCAGTACTTC. Translated: CASSVGVAGPLYQETQYF.

This clonotype showed up just a few times. This chain uses TRBV24-1 with TRBJ1-5; 10 bases match TRBD1. The V gene end was trimmed by 4 bases and the J gene end by 6 bases; junction bases not matched to a gene: 8. CDR3 length equals 16 residues. Germline V gives CDR1 KGHDR, CDR2 SFDVKD. The chain's CDR3 is CATSDPGQGSGQPQHF. In DNA, the CDR3 is TGTGCCACCAGTGACCCGGGACAGGGGTCGGGTCAGCCCCAGCATTTT.